These 9 T cell receptor beta chains were sequenced from one sample in a study of T cells in Graves' hyperthyroidism and ophthalmopathy. Amplified TCR beta CDR3 regions came from RNA transcripts. In the first-round RT-PCR of the TCR CDR3, the HTBI primer set was used. TCRdb reprocessed the multiplex PCR reads via MiXCR and lists one record per CDR3 protein. The sample shows approximately 570,000 distinct CDR3 sequences, 20% of them seen only once. The sequencing sample was made of blood. These receptors were taken from a man aged 35 to 55 with Graves' ophthalmopathy.

The rearrangement links TRBV12-3 or TRBV12-4 to TRBJ2-5, with a possible D match to TRBD2 (7 bases). The CDR3 has 16 amino acids. Trimming took 2 bases from V and 5 from J, leaving 18 bases between them. The CDR3 sequence: CASSLNPGGVRETQYF. CDR3 nucleotides: TGTGCCAGCAGTTTAAATCCGGGGGGCGTTCGGGAGACCCAGTACTTC.

The chain employs TRBV29-1 and TRBJ2-3; D perhaps matches TRBD2 (6 bases). V was pared by 7 bases and J by 5 bases, with 7 bases between. CDR1 is SQVTM and CDR2 is ANQGSEA in the germline V gene. The CDR3 is 10 residues long. The CDR3 loop reads CSAGGDTQYF. The CDR3 region has the DNA TGCAGCGCCGGGGGAGATACGCAGTATTTT.

The chain uses TRBV18 and TRBJ1-5, with 9 bases fitting TRBD1. Germline-derived CDR1 and CDR2 are KGHSH and LQKENI. The CDR3 is 15 amino acids. V gave up 2 bases and J gave up 7 bases; unmatched junction bases: 6. CDR3 in amino acids: CASSPGTGNPQPQHF. The DNA of the CDR3 is TGTGCCAGCTCACCAGGGACAGGGAACCCACAGCCCCAGCATTTT.

The chain has TRBV5-1 and TRBJ2-3; a weak D match, TRBD2 (6 bases). CDR3 length: 16 residues. Trimming left V 0 bases short and J 0 bases short, with 11 bases between. Germline CDR1 SGHRS, CDR2 YFSETQ. The DNA of the CDR3 is TGCGCCAGCAGCTTGGTCGGCGGGACTAGCACAGATACGCAGTATTTT. Its translation is CASSLVGGTSTDTQYF.

This clonotype was detected a few times. This chain joins TRBV15 and TRBJ1-2, with D perhaps TRBD1 (5 bases). Deletions cut 5 bases from V and 2 bases from J, with 18 bases between. The germline V gene has CDR1 LNHNV and CDR2 YYDKDF (reference sequence). The CDR3 spans 16 residues. CDR3 bases: TGTGCCACCAGCTCCCCCGTTGGACAAACAAACTATGGCTACACCTTC. It yields the protein CATSSPVGQTNYGYTF.

This clonotype was counted a few times. The chain carries TRBV9 and TRBJ2-1; 8 nucleotides match TRBD1. Germline V gene lookup returns CDR1 SGDLS and CDR2 YYNGEE. J gave up 4 bases and V 0 bases, and 6 bases lay outside the gene matches. The CDR3 covers 16 residues. CDR3 sequence reads: CASSVDRGQAYNEQFF. CDR3 coding DNA: TGTGCCAGCAGCGTAGACCGGGGACAGGCATACAATGAGCAGTTCTTC.

In its sample, this clonotype was seen many times. CDR3: CASIKSRLKDNSNQPQHF. DNA for the CDR3: TGTGCCAGCATCAAGTCTCGGCTAAAGGACAATAGCAATCAGCCCCAGCATTTT. The chain links TRBV28 to TRBJ1-5; perhaps TRBD1 as D (5 bases). V was clipped by 7 bases and J by 0 bases, with 22 bases between them. CDR1 and CDR2 from the germline V gene are MDHEN and SYDVKM. This CDR3 region has 18 residues.

The chain has TRBV25-1 and TRBJ1-5, with D possibly matching TRBD1 (6 bases). The V end lost 2 bases, the J end lost 4 bases, and 12 bases lay between the germline ends. The length of the CDR3 is 15 residues. Germline assignment: CDR1 MGHDK and CDR2 SYGVNS. The CDR3, as DNA: TGTGCCAGCAGTGAAACCGGGACATTTAATCAGCCCCAGCATTTT. As protein: CASSETGTFNQPQHF.

This clonotype was counted only a few times. The rearrangement uses TRBV7-9 and TRBJ2-2; 7 bases line up with TRBD2. The CDR3 runs 16 residues. The junction had 6 bases not matched to a gene; V was cut back by 2 bases and J by 3 bases. Germline-derived CDR1 and CDR2 are SEHNR and FQNEAQ (reference sequence). The CDR3 DNA is TGTGCCAGCAGCTTACGGGGAGGGAGTCACACCGGGGAGCTGTTTTTT. Its protein is CASSLRGGSHTGELFF.